Presented here are 15 T cell receptor beta chains from one specimen sequenced in a study of OX40 agonist ivuxolimab in advanced cancers. The protocol was immunoSEQ multiplex PCR, while the TCRdb copy is restricted to in-frame clones and leaves out a portion. The table shows about 50,000 clones, with around 91% occurring only once. Sequenced material: CD4+ or CD8+ T cells sorted from blood, taken in a trial of the OX40 agonist ivuxolimab. The receptors stem from an adult with an advanced solid tumor such as melanoma, head and neck, liver or kidney cancer.

The CDR3 is CASTLRRGSYEQYF. The CDR3 bases are TGTGCCAGCACCCTTCGACGGGGGAGCTACGAGCAGTACTTC. V gene TRBV7-8 combines with J gene TRBJ2-5; TRBD2 might be the D (6 bases). The J call could be wrong; TRBJ2-7 is a better fit for the DNA end. The CDR3 consists of 14 residues. CDR1 and CDR2 (germline): SGHVS, FQNEAQ.

This clone has a single count. The rearrangement joins TRBV28 to TRBJ1-1; D ambiguous. Trimming cost V 2 bases and J 5 bases, with 9 bases left between them. CDR3 length: 13 amino acids. Germline V gene lookup returns CDR1 MDHEN and CDR2 SYDVKM. The chain's CDR3 is CASSLPGGTEAFF. The CDR3 DNA reads as TGTGCCAGCAGTTTACCCGGAGGTACTGAAGCTTTCTTT.

The gene calls are TRBV27 and TRBJ2-7; D is undetermined. This CDR3 is built from 12 residues. In germline, CDR1 is MNHEY, CDR2 SMNVEV (reference sequence). The germline V and J ends were trimmed by 2 bases and 3 bases, with 5 bases remaining between them. The CDR3 region is CASSLNGYEQYF. CDR3 sequence (DNA): TGTGCCAGCAGTTTAAATGGCTACGAGCAGTACTTC.

The chain employs TRBV5-6 and TRBJ2-1; 14 nucleotides align to TRBD2. Germline CDR1 is SGHDT and CDR2 is YYEEEE. The CDR3 is 15 amino acids. Unmatched junction bases numbered 6, after V lost 5 bases and J lost 8 bases. The CDR3 DNA sequence: TGTGCCAGCAGTAATACGGGACTAGCGGGAGATGAGCAGTTCTTC. Amino acids: CASSNTGLAGDEQFF.

The rearrangement joins TRBV9 to TRBJ2-2; 10 nucleotides agree with TRBD1. The germline CDR1 and CDR2 sequences are SGDLS and YYNGEE. V lost 0 bases and J lost 6; bases outside the gene matches: 2. The length of the CDR3 is 15 residues. The CDR3 here is CASSVGGTGAGELFF. In DNA form, the CDR3 reads TGTGCCAGCAGCGTAGGCGGGACAGGGGCCGGGGAGCTGTTTTTT.

This clone was detected once. This chain connects TRBV19 to TRBJ2-1, with D possibly being TRBD1 or TRBD2 (6 bases each). Germline-derived CDR1 and CDR2 are LNHDA and SQIVND (reference sequence). The ends were cut back, 5 bases at V and 1 base at J, with 12 bases in the middle. The CDR3 is 15 amino acids. CDR3 nucleotide sequence: TGTGCCAGTAGTTGGGGGGCCAGATCCTACAATGAGCAGTTCTTC. Its protein is CASSWGARSYNEQFF. Based on the CDR3 plus reference TRBV19 and TRBJ2-1, the full variable domain is DGGITQSPKYLFRKEGQNVTLSCEQNLNHDAMYWYRQDPGQGLRLIYYSQIVNDFQKGDIAEGYSVSREKKESFPLTVTSAQKNPTAFYLCASSWGARSYNEQFFGPGTRLTVL.

This clone appeared once. The rearrangement uses TRBV9 and TRBJ2-1; D gene ambiguous. The CDR3 loop spans 13 amino acids. V dropped 10 bases and J dropped 0 bases, with 11 bases sitting between them. Germline loops: CDR1 SGDLS, CDR2 YYNGEE. The DNA for the CDR3 is TGTGCCTCCGGCGGCGGCTCCTACAATGAGCAGTTCTTC. Translating it yields CASGGGSYNEQFF. The full variable domain, in which reference TRBV9 and TRBJ2-1 provide the parts outside the CDR3, is DSGVTQTPKHLITATGQRVTLRCSPRSGDLSVYWYQQSLDQGLQFLIQYYNGEERAKGNILERFSAQQFPDLHSELNLSSLELGDSALYFCASGGGSYNEQFFGPGTRLTVL.

This chain links TRBV7-3 with TRBJ2-7, with 8 bases that match TRBD1. This CDR3 has 15 residues. Unmatched junction bases numbered 6, after V lost 0 bases and J lost 5 bases. Germline V gene data show CDR1 as SGHTA and CDR2 as FQGTGA. CDR3 sequence reads: CASSLTGRGPNEQYF. The CDR3 DNA follows: TGTGCCAGCAGCTTAACTGGCAGGGGGCCCAACGAGCAGTACTTC. Full variable domain (rest looked up from reference TRBV7-3 and TRBJ2-7): GAGVSQTPSNKVTEKGKYVELRCDPISGHTALYWYRQSLGQGPEFLIYFQGTGAADDSGLPNDRFFAVRPEGSVSTLKIQRTERGDSAVYLCASSLTGRGPNEQYFGPGTRLTVT.

This chain links TRBV6-1 with TRBJ2-6; D uncertain. The CDR3 is made up of 14 amino acids. CDR1 is MNHNS and CDR2 is SASEGT in the germline V gene. Trimming cost V 3 bases and J 1 base, with 4 bases left between them. CDR3 DNA sequence: TGTGCCAGCAGTGATTTTTCTGGGGCCAACGTCCTGACTTTC. Translated: CASSDFSGANVLTF.

The J gene is TRBJ2-5, the V gene TRBV6-1; D is unresolved. Between the trimmed V and J ends, which lost 1 base and 4 bases, there was a span of 10 bases. The CDR3 extends over 14 amino acids. Germline V gives CDR1 MNHNS, CDR2 SASEGT. CDR3 residues: CASSEGPGLETQYF. The DNA of the CDR3 is TGTGCCAGCAGTGAAGGGCCAGGTCTAGAGACCCAGTACTTC.

The chain links TRBV5-6 to TRBJ2-5; 10 nucleotides agree with TRBD1. The CDR3 spans 16 residues. Looked up from germline, CDR1 is SGHDT and CDR2 is YYEEEE. J gave up 5 bases and V 4 bases, and 11 bases lay outside the gene matches. The CDR3 loop is CASSTWTGGEAETQYF. The DNA of the CDR3 is TGTGCCAGCAGCACCTGGACAGGGGGTGAGGCGGAGACCCAGTACTTC.

The gene calls are TRBV5-6 and TRBJ2-1; D ambiguous. Trimming took 2 bases from V and 2 from J, leaving 11 bases between them. The CDR3 runs 15 residues. The germline V gene encodes CDR1 SGHDT and CDR2 YYEEEE. The CDR3: CASSFQSNAYNEQFF. DNA for the CDR3: TGTGCCAGCAGCTTTCAGAGTAATGCCTACAATGAGCAGTTCTTC.

CDR3 nucleotide sequence: TGTGCCAGCAGTTTAGCTAGCGGGACTTACGAGCAGTACTTC. It encodes CASSLASGTYEQYF. The chain uses TRBV27 and TRBJ2-7; 9 positions match TRBD2. V lost 2 bases and J lost 4; bases outside the gene matches: 3. The CDR3 is made up of 14 amino acids. Germline V CDR1 and CDR2: MNHEY, SMNVEV (reference sequence).

The V call is TRBV19, the J call TRBJ2-1, with TRBD2 matching over 7 bases. The germline gives CDR1 LNHDA, CDR2 SQIVND (reference sequence). The CDR3 runs 14 residues. The V gene end was trimmed by 3 bases and the J gene end by 5 bases; junction bases not matched to a gene: 4. The CDR3 reads CASSMGGNDNEQFF. The CDR3 bases are TGTGCCAGTAGTATGGGAGGGAACGACAATGAGCAGTTCTTC.

This chain joins TRBV9 and TRBJ1-4; 7 bases are a match to TRBD1. CDR1 is SGDLS and CDR2 is YYNGEE in the germline V gene. The V segment lost 5 bases and the J segment 5 bases; nucleotides outside the gene matches: 6. CDR3 length: 14 residues. This CDR3 reads CASSPDRVNEKLFF. Written as DNA, the CDR3 is TGTGCCAGCAGTCCCGACAGGGTCAATGAAAAACTGTTTTTT.